This T cell receptor (beta chain) was captured in a study of tumor-infiltrating lymphocytes in glioblastoma multiforme. General study results and limits: Unequal TCR RNA per T cell might skew measured clone sizes. TCR plus mutation findings rest on a single glioblastoma patient.

TCR beta libraries were built from RNA through three nested multiplex PCR rounds using modified ARM-PCR. TCRB cDNA was made from 0.5 to 0.65 ug total RNA. No unique molecular identifiers were described for these TCRB libraries. TCRdb processed the multiplex PCR reads anew with MiXCR; each CDR3 protein has one entry. The sample consists of about 13,000 distinct CDR3 sequences, roughly 70% of them appearing once. A word on this clonotype: Its specificity is not known.

V trimming: 3 bases; J trimming: 4 bases; junction bases outside the gene matches: 4. The CDR3 covers 15 residues. Germline CDR1 and CDR2: SGHAT and FQDESV (reference sequence). The TCR was taken from a male donor with glioblastoma. The sequencing input was brain tumor tissue. The chain carries TRBV11-1 and TRBJ2-2, with 8 bases aligning to TRBD1. CDR3 DNA sequence: TGTGCCAGCAGCTTCCTAGGACAGGGCACCGGGGAGCTGTTTTTT. Translation: CASSFLGQGTGELFF.